Shown below are 22 T cell receptor beta chains from a single sample sequenced in a study of blood T cell repertoires in COVID-19. Here immunoSEQ multiplex PCR was the method, and the copy in TCRdb shows in-frame clones only, minus some. The sample comprises some 180,000 clones, 70% to 85% of which are singletons, and around 5.5% rests with the top ten. The sequencing sample was made of PBMCs or T cells enriched from blood (not recorded which). The receptors stem from a woman aged 60-75 years with acute COVID-19.

The CDR3 protein is CASGGQSLNTGELFF. The CDR3 DNA follows: TGCGCCAGCGGGGGACAGAGCCTCAACACCGGGGAGCTGTTTTTT. This chain joins TRBV10-1 and TRBJ2-2, with 7 bases aligning to TRBD1. CDR1 and CDR2 from the germline V gene are WNHNN and SYGVQD (reference sequence). This CDR3 spans 15 amino acids. J gave up 2 bases and V 8 bases, and 8 bases lay outside the gene matches.

This clone was recorded a few times. This rearrangement joins TRBV5-8 to TRBJ2-7; 14 bases map to TRBD2. The germline V gene has CDR1 SGHTS and CDR2 YDEGEE. V lost 7 bases and J lost 3; bases outside the gene matches: 9. The CDR3 spans 16 residues. CDR3 coding DNA: TGTGCCAGCGCCCCGGGACTAGCGGGGGTCCTCTACGAGCAGTACGTC. Amino acid sequence: CASAPGLAGVLYEQYV.

The V call is TRBV5-1, the J call TRBJ2-2; perhaps TRBD1 as D (6 bases). The CDR3 runs to 17 residues. The germline V gene has CDR1 SGHRS and CDR2 YFSETQ. V was clipped by 4 bases and J by 0 bases, with 16 bases between them. CDR3 sequence (DNA): TGCGCCAGCAGCCTTGGACAGCCCACCTCGAACACCGGGGAGCTGTTTTTT. This sequence encodes CASSLGQPTSNTGELFF.

This chain connects TRBV10-3 to TRBJ2-1; the match to TRBD1 covers 7 bases. CDR1 and CDR2 from the germline V gene are ENHRY and SYGVKD. The CDR3 is 13 amino acids. V shed 7 bases, J shed 5 bases, and the junction held 5 bases outside the gene matches. The CDR3 here is CAITKGQHNEQFF. The CDR3 nucleotides read TGTGCCATCACCAAGGGACAGCACAATGAGCAGTTCTTC.

The chain joins TRBV9 to TRBJ2-7, with D possibly being TRBD1 (6 bases). Germline V gene lookup returns CDR1 SGDLS and CDR2 YYNGEE. This CDR3 region has 14 residues. The V and J ends lost 4 bases and 2 bases respectively, with 13 bases between them. CDR3 amino acids: CASSRQVSTYEQYF. The CDR3 DNA reads TGTGCCAGCAGCCGACAGGTCTCAACCTACGAGCAGTACTTC.

V usage is TRBV7-2 and J usage is TRBJ1-1; 7 bases are a match to TRBD1. The CDR3 consists of 15 residues. Germline CDR1 reads SGHTA; CDR2 reads FQGNSA. Losses at the gene ends were 7 bases for V and 4 bases for J; bases not matched to a gene: 12. The CDR3 loop reads CASTGYGQATTEAFF. CDR3 coding DNA: TGTGCCAGCACGGGCTATGGACAGGCAACCACTGAAGCTTTCTTT.

J is TRBJ1-4 and V is TRBV6-7, with TRBD1 as a possible D gene (6 bases). TRBV6-7 falls under the ORF class, with uncertain function. The V gene lost 0 bases and the J gene lost 8 bases, with 13 bases spanning the gap. The CDR3 extends over 15 amino acids. CDR3 DNA sequence: TGTGCCAGCAGTTACTCTTCCAGGGGTGGGGAAAAACTGTTTTTT. Protein sequence: CASSYSSRGGEKLFF.

This clone was recorded only once. This chain links TRBV6-2 or TRBV6-3 with TRBJ2-3; possibly TRBD2 for D (6 bases). In germline, CDR1 is MNHEY, CDR2 SVGEGT. The germline V and J ends were trimmed by 2 bases and 6 bases, with 12 bases remaining between them. This CDR3 contains 14 residues. The CDR3: CASSYILGGDTQYF. CDR3 coding DNA: TGTGCCAGCAGTTACATTCTAGGAGGGGATACGCAGTATTTT.

The chain links TRBV5-6 to TRBJ1-5; 8 nucleotides match TRBD1. The CDR3 runs 14 residues. Germline V gene sequence: CDR1 SGHDT, CDR2 YYEEEE. Germline trimming cut 3 bases from V and 7 bases from J; bases unmatched to any gene: 6. The CDR3, as DNA: TGTGCCAGCAGCTCTCGACAGGGGTTCCAGCCCCAGCATTTT. Translating it yields CASSSRQGFQPQHF.

This sequence joins TRBV19 and TRBJ1-1, with a tentative D call TRBD1 (6 bases). The V and J ends lost 7 bases and 5 bases respectively, with 20 bases between them. This CDR3 spans 15 amino acids. Germline-derived CDR1 and CDR2 are LNHDA and SQIVND (reference sequence). CDR3 sequence: CASIVGGLVGTEAFF. CDR3 coding DNA: TGTGCCAGTATTGTTGGGGGCTTGGTGGGGACTGAAGCTTTCTTT.

The V and J genes are TRBV4-3 and TRBJ2-1; the match to TRBD2 covers 13 bases. Germline V gene lookup returns CDR1 LGHNA and CDR2 YSLEER. Trimming at V came to 5 bases and at J to 6 bases, leaving 7 bases not matched to a gene. The CDR3 consists of 16 residues. The CDR3 coding sequence is TGCGCCAGCAGCTTGAGTCGGACTAGCGGGGGCAATGAGCAGTTCTTC. Translated: CASSLSRTSGGNEQFF.

This chain connects TRBV27 to TRBJ2-4, with D perhaps TRBD2 (6 bases). V was shortened by 10 bases and J by 1 base, with 20 bases between the two germline ends. CDR1 and CDR2 (germline): MNHEY, SMNVEV (reference sequence). The CDR3 covers 16 residues. The CDR3 sequence is CATSQGGALAKNIQYF. The CDR3 coding sequence is TGTGCCACCTCGCAAGGAGGGGCTCTTGCCAAAAACATTCAGTACTTC.

Details on this clone: Relative to the germline gene, one junction end is altered; a read error may explain this. The CDR3 bases are TGCGCCAGCAACCAAGATCAGATGAACACTGAAGCTTTCTTT. It specifies CASNQDQMNTEAFF. This chain connects TRBV4-1 to TRBJ1-1, with D hard to call. The CDR3 sequence is 14 residues long. Germline V gene data show CDR1 as MGHRA and CDR2 as YSYEKL.

The chain uses TRBV19 and TRBJ2-5; 8 bases map to TRBD1. With 7 bases clipped from V and 2 bases from J, the junction kept 3 bases outside the gene matches. CDR3 length equals 13 residues. Germline V gene data show CDR1 as LNHDA and CDR2 as SQIVND (reference sequence). CDR3 DNA sequence: TGTGCCAGTAAAACAGGGGGGCAAGAGACCCAGTACTTC. Its protein product is CASKTGGQETQYF.

V is TRBV6-5 and J is TRBJ2-1; D might be TRBD2 (5 bases). The V end lost 5 bases, the J end lost 7 bases, and 12 bases lay between the germline ends. CDR1 is MNHEY and CDR2 is SVGAGI in the germline V gene. CDR3 length: 13 residues. CDR3: CASSLRADNEQFF. The CDR3 nucleotides read TGTGCCAGCAGTCTCCGAGCGGATAATGAGCAGTTCTTC.

The chain links TRBV6-5 to TRBJ1-4; 9 nucleotides align to TRBD1. The V segment lost 6 bases and the J segment 5 bases; nucleotides outside the gene matches: 7. This CDR3 has 15 amino acids. CDR1 MNHEY and CDR2 SVGAGI come from the germline V gene. CDR3 bases: TGTGCCAGCAGAGTGGGACAGGGACAAAATGAAAAACTGTTTTTT. Encoded protein: CASRVGQGQNEKLFF.

CDR3 bases: TGTGCCAGCAGTAGACAGGGAGAGGTTAACGAGCAGTACTTC. Translation gives CASSRQGEVNEQYF. The chain carries TRBV6-5 and TRBJ2-7, with 7 nucleotides matching TRBD1. Germline V gives CDR1 MNHEY, CDR2 SVGAGI. The V and J ends lost 5 bases and 5 bases, in that order; junction bases with no gene match: 9. This CDR3 has 14 amino acids.

The chain uses TRBV7-9 and TRBJ1-1, with a possible D match to TRBD1 (5 bases). This CDR3 contains 14 residues. V was trimmed by 6 bases and J by 7 bases, leaving 18 bases between them. Germline V lookup: CDR1 SEHNR, CDR2 FQNEAQ (reference sequence). For the CDR3, the DNA is TGTGCCAGCAGTATCAAAGACAGTATTCTTGAAGCTTTCTTT. Amino acids: CASSIKDSILEAFF.

The chain uses TRBV9 and TRBJ1-4, with 8 positions matching TRBD1. The ends lost 0 bases at V and 5 bases at J; junction bases unmatched: 3. The germline gives CDR1 SGDLS, CDR2 YYNGEE. The CDR3 runs to 15 residues. CDR3: CASSVVGTGNEKLFF. CDR3 bases: TGTGCCAGCAGCGTAGTTGGGACAGGCAATGAAAAACTGTTTTTT.

The chain carries TRBV28 and TRBJ1-4; 8 nucleotides match TRBD1. The germline gives CDR1 MDHEN, CDR2 SYDVKM. Germline trimming cut 4 bases from V and 6 bases from J; bases unmatched to any gene: 10. This CDR3 region has 16 residues. The CDR3 protein is CASSSQGAGSHEKLFF. CDR3 coding DNA: TGTGCCAGCAGTTCCCAGGGGGCAGGTTCCCATGAAAAACTGTTTTTT.

The chain links TRBV24-1 to TRBJ1-2, with D unresolved. The CDR3 totals 11 residues. Trimming cost V 4 bases and J 10 bases, with 9 bases left between them. Germline CDR1 and CDR2: KGHDR and SFDVKD. The DNA of the CDR3 is TGTGCCACCAGTGAGGGGAGCGTCTACACCTTC. Translating gives CATSEGSVYTF.

J is TRBJ1-5 and V is TRBV2; 8 bases are a match to TRBD1. V shed 6 bases, J shed 4 bases, and the junction held 2 bases outside the gene matches. Germline-derived CDR1 and CDR2 are SNHLY and FYNNEI. This CDR3 comprises 13 residues. The CDR3 here is CASRGQANQPQHF. The CDR3 region has the DNA TGTGCCAGCAGGGGACAGGCGAATCAGCCCCAGCATTTT.